This T cell receptor (beta chain) was sequenced during a study of long-term antiretroviral therapy in people with HIV. Study findings and constraints: Repertoires with HIV possessed tighter CDR3 length spans than those of controls.

Trimming pared 2 bases from V and 4 bases from J, leaving 3 bases between. Germline V gene sequence: CDR1 SEHNR, CDR2 FQNEAQ (reference sequence). This CDR3 is 12 amino acids long. With respect to this clone: Antigen unknown.

The immunoSEQ assay was v3.0, run at survey level. Only in-frame clones appear in the TCRdb table, and some are missing; sequencing was by immunoSEQ multiplex PCR. The table shows under 7,000 clones, with about three quarters occurring only once. The rearrangement links TRBV7-9 to TRBJ1-5, with unresolved D. The clonotype originates from a middle-aged man with HIV. The specimen was unsorted PBMCs, collected 1.8 years before starting antiretroviral therapy. The CDR3 reads CASSLPNQPQHF. The CDR3 DNA sequence: TGTGCCAGCAGCTTACCGAATCAGCCCCAGCATTTT.